What follows describes a single TCR beta chain. No antigen is known for it. Per-base qualities were not stored, and no clone one base away is much larger. These data originate in a study of CD4+ T cells in melanoma (dated by TCRdb to between 2021 and 2024). For the wider study: Neoantigen-specific CD4+ T cells in human melanoma were what the study investigated.

The CDR3 covers 14 residues, taking in both the cysteine and the phenylalanine. CDR3 DNA only is kept here, 42 bases in frame from base 1. The germline V gene sets CDR1 to MNHEY and CDR2 to SVGAGI. The V end gives up 5 bases and the J end 5 bases, leaving 2 bases in the junction not matched to a gene. The protocol used for the library was the immunoSEQ multiplex PCR assay. Held by TCRdb, this immuneACCESS table contains in-frame sequences only and omits some clones. Under half of the omission traces to an unresolved V gene where checked; the cause of the rest is unknown. A total of about 110,000 clones appear in this sample, around 92% of them only once. Of the sample, 3.3% falls within the top ten clones. The donors were melanoma patients. Results the study describes overall, beyond this receptor: According to the report, neoantigen-specific CD4+ T cells in melanoma displayed diverse differentiation states. Neoantigen-specific CD4+ T cells were reported to be correlated with the function of CD8+ T cells, macrophages and B cells.

The TCR originated in a human donor with melanoma. The sample was peripheral blood. The V gene is TRBV6-5 and the J gene is TRBJ2-2; 10 central nucleotides agree with TRBD2. The DNA sequence is as follows: TGTGCCAGCAGTCTAGCGGGAGAAACCGGGGAGCTGTTTTTT. This translates into CASSLAGETGELFF.